This record looks at one T cell receptor beta chain sequence and its context. Authors' methods: Reference gene primer amplification in the assay estimated nucleated cell counts. TCRdb's copy holds only in-frame clones and misses some; the assay was immunoSEQ multiplex PCR. The D gene and trimming were derived from the DNA, and the V and J assignments and clone size from that table. This table has more than 85,000 clones, roughly 80% appearing once. This CDR3 comprises 13 residues. The V gene end was trimmed by 6 bases and the J gene end by 7 bases; junction bases not matched to a gene: 4. Germline CDR1 is MDHEN and CDR2 is SYDVKM. This sample was included in a study of blood T cell repertoires in COVID-19. The wider study: Samples of COVID-19 (acute and convalescent) were obtained from the United States, Italy and Spain. Nucleic acid was either cDNA or gDNA, and it came from T cells, B-cell-depleted T cells, or PBMCs.

This TCR came from a man aged 60 to 69 with active or convalescent COVID-19. The rearrangement joins TRBV28 to TRBJ2-3, with TRBD2 matching 10 bases. The source material was peripheral blood. The CDR3 loop reads CASRLLAGYTQYF. The CDR3 DNA follows: TGTGCCAGCAGACTACTAGCGGGGTATACGCAGTATTTT.